The text below deals with one TCR beta chain. Profiling relied on immunoSEQ multiplex PCR, and the TCRdb table lists in-frame clones only, not all of them. The sample records about 90,000 clones, about 89% being singletons. This sample stems from a study of blood T cell repertoires in COVID-19. Unmatched junction bases numbered 12, after V lost 6 bases and J lost 7 bases. The CDR3 length is 15 residues. Germline V gene data show CDR1 as MNHEY and CDR2 as SMNVEV (reference sequence). Input material: peripheral blood. This receptor was taken from a man between 45 and 60 years old with COVID-19, enrolled during active disease. V is TRBV27 and J is TRBJ2-3; 8 bases align to TRBD2. The CDR3 region is CASSRGGGGMYTQYF. The CDR3 coding sequence is TGTGCCAGCAGCCGTGGGGGCGGGGGGATGTATACGCAGTATTTT.